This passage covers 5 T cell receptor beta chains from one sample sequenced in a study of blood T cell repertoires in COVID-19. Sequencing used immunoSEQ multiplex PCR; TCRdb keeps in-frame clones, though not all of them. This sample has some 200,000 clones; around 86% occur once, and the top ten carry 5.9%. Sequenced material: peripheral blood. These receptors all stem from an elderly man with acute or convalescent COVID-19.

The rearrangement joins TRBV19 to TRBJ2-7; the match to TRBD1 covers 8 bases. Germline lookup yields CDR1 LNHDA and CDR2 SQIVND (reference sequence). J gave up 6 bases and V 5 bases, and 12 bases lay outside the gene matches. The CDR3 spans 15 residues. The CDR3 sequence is CASSPATGARGEQYF. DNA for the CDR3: TGTGCCAGTAGTCCTGCGACAGGGGCTCGTGGCGAGCAGTACTTC.

The CDR3 nucleotides are TGTGCCAGCAGCCAAGGATCCGCGGGACTAGCGGCCGAGCAGTACTTC. It is translated as CASSQGSAGLAAEQYF. The chain is built from TRBV4-2 and TRBJ2-7, with 11 bases fitting TRBD2. The trim removed 1 base at V and 6 bases at J, leaving 8 bases unmatched. Germline-derived CDR1 and CDR2 are LGHNA and YNFKEQ. This CDR3 contains 16 residues.

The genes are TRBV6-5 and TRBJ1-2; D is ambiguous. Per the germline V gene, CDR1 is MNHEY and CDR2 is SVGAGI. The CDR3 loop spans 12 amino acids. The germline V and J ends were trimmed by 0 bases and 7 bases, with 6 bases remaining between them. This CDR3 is CASSYSTGGYTF. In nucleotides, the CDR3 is TGTGCCAGCAGTTACTCTACGGGTGGCTACACCTTC.

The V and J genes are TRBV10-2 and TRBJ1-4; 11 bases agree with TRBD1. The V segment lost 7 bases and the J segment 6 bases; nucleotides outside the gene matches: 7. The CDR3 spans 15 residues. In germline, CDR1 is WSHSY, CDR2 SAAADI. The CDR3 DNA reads TGCGCCAGCACCAAGGGACAGGGGGATTATGAAAAACTGTTTTTT. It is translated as CASTKGQGDYEKLFF.

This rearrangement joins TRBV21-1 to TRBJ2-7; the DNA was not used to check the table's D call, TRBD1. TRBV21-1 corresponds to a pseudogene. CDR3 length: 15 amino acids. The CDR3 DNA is TGTGCCAGCAGTCCTACAGGGGCGTCGACCTACGAGCAGTACGTC. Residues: CASSPTGASTYEQYV.